A selection of T cell receptor beta chains follows, all from one sample in a study of a mutant IDH1 vaccine in newly diagnosed glioma. Assay: immunoSEQ multiplex PCR; the TCRdb copy retains only in-frame clones and omits some. The repertoire holds around 88,000 clones, about 80% seen once, with approximately 7.6% in the top ten. The sample in question was PBMCs, obtained from a glioma patient treated with radiotherapy, temozolomide or both. Receptors were obtained from a man between 35 and 55 years old with glioma. Both conserved end residues are part of each CDR3. Expanded clones are given a class, and other clones once, few, many or no size at all.

TRBV21-1	few	TRBJ1-2	CASSERPGLSANYGYTF
TRBV27	NA	TRBJ1-2	CASRTGYGYTF
TRBV13	NA	TRBJ1-2	CASSPSGRITLYGYTF
TRBV27	few	TRBJ2-7	CASSSLGLAGHYEQYF
TRBV6-5	NA	TRBJ2-7	CASSYKGADEQYF
TRBV6-5	NA	TRBJ2-3	CASSRVQPPDTQYF
TRBV19	few	TRBJ1-2	CASSIFGQFKGYTF
TRBV5-4	NA	TRBJ2-1	CASSLDSNSYNEQFF
TRBV7-6	NA	TRBJ2-2	CASSPGVAGATGELFF
TRBV2	few	TRBJ2-7	CASSRTGYEQYF
TRBV7-2	NA	TRBJ2-1	CASSPWASGRYNEQFF
TRBV12-5	NA	TRBJ1-2	CASGLAQGSHGYTF
TRBV30	few	TRBJ1-5	CAWSVGQFNQPQHF
TRBV4-2	NA	TRBJ1-6	CASSQPGQGGSPLHF
TRBV25-1	NA	TRBJ2-1	CASSDPAGNWGRNEQFF
TRBV18	NA	TRBJ2-3	CASSQSGVDTQYF
TRBV5-6	NA	TRBJ1-5	CASSLGDRWGNQPQHF
TRBV7-2	few	TRBJ2-1	CASSYQAGGGYNEQFF
TRBV7-8	NA	TRBJ2-3	CATPPNYPSTDTQYF
TRBV5-4	NA	TRBJ1-1	CASSPGYTEAFF